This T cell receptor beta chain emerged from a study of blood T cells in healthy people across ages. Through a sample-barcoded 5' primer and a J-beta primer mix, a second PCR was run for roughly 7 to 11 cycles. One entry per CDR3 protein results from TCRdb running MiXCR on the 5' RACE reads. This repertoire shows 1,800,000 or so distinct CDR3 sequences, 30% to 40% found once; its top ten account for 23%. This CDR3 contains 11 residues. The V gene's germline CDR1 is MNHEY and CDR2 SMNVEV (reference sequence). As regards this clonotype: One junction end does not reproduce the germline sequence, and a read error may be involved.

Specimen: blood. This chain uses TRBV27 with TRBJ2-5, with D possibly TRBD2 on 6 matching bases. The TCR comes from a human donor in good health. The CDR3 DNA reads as TGTACCAGCGGGTTCGGAGAGACCCAGTACTTC. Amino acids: CTSGFGETQYF.